This is a list of T cell receptor beta chains from one sample in a study of graft-versus-host responses after intestinal transplantation. Only in-frame clones appear in the TCRdb table, and some are missing; sequencing was by immunoSEQ multiplex PCR. The sample contains roughly 45,000 clones, about 95% of which appear only once. The starting material was PBMCs, obtained about 11 months after intestinal transplant. The receptors originated from a human patient who received an intestinal transplant, so some T cells may come from the graft donor. The CDR3 runs from the conserved cysteine through the conserved F or W. The D gene is left open where the match is weak.

. TRBJ1-2 TRBV5-4 CASSSNGLPEGYTF TGTGCCAGCAGCTCCAACGGCCTCCCGGAGGGCTACACCTTC
. TRBJ2-1 TRBV28 CASSERLEWQFF TGTGCCAGCAGTGAACGACTAGAATGGCAGTTCTTC
TRBD2 TRBJ2-5 TRBV9 CASSEPGLAETQYF TGTGCCAGCAGCGAGCCGGGACTAGCTGAGACCCAGTACTTC
TRBD1 TRBJ1-5 TRBV2 CASSAQGAPDQPQHF TGTGCCAGCAGTGCACAGGGGGCTCCGGATCAGCCCCAGCATTTT
. TRBJ2-7 TRBV6-6 CASSYSIVGAYEQYF TGTGCCAGCAGTTACTCCATAGTGGGAGCCTACGAGCAGTACTTC
TRBD1 TRBJ2-5 TRBV7-7 CASSLILSPGGCRERRETQYF TGTGCCAGCAGCTTAATCCTGAGCCCAGGGGGTTGTAGGGAGAGGCGAGAGACCCAGTACTTC
. TRBJ2-7 TRBV11-2 CASSLNPTFIEQYF TGTGCCAGCAGCTTAAACCCGACGTTTATCGAGCAGTACTTC
. TRBJ2-3 TRBV10-3 CAISPDRNTDTQYF TGTGCCATCAGTCCCGACAGAAACACAGATACGCAGTATTTT
. TRBJ2-4 TRBV2 CASGAGAKNIQYF TGTGCCAGCGGAGCGGGAGCCAAAAACATTCAGTACTTC
. TRBJ2-7 TRBV6-5 CASRPSLFRVHEQYF TGTGCCAGCAGGCCTAGCCTTTTCAGGGTACACGAGCAGTACTTC
. TRBJ2-3 TRBV2 CASSETLGPQYF TGTGCCAGCAGTGAGACGTTGGGCCCGCAGTATTTT
TRBD1 TRBJ2-7 TRBV5-1 CASSFKQGAEYEQYF TGCGCCAGCAGCTTTAAACAGGGGGCTGAGTACGAGCAGTACTTC
TRBD1 TRBJ2-7 TRBV11-2 CASSVRDRGLSYEQYF TGTGCCAGCAGCGTCCGGGACAGGGGGCTCTCCTACGAGCAGTACTTC
TRBD2 TRBJ2-7 TRBV5-1 CASSLWAGVSYEQYF TGCGCCAGCAGCTTGTGGGCGGGAGTCTCCTACGAGCAGTACTTC
. TRBJ2-5 TRBV15 CATKGDETQYF TGTGCCACCAAAGGGGATGAGACCCAGTACTTC
. TRBJ1-5 TRBV9 CASSVEGQPQHF TGTGCCAGCAGCGTAGAGGGCCAGCCCCAGCATTTT
. TRBJ2-1 TRBV5-1 CASSPGASSYNEQFF TGCGCCAGCAGCCCGGGAGCGAGCTCCTACAATGAGCAGTTCTTC
TRBD2 TRBJ2-1 TRBV5-1 CASNDGTSDEQFF TGCGCCAGCAATGACGGGACTAGCGATGAGCAGTTCTTC
. TRBJ2-7 TRBV11-2 CASTSEEGQYF TGTGCCAGCACCTCTGAGGAGGGGCAGTACTTC
. TRBJ1-4 TRBV6-5 CASSQDSWSEKLFF TGTGCCAGCAGCCAGGACAGTTGGAGTGAAAAACTGTTTTTT
. TRBJ2-3 TRBV7-3 CASSPSGAVTDTQYF TGTGCCAGCAGCCCCAGTGGGGCGGTCACAGATACGCAGTATTTT